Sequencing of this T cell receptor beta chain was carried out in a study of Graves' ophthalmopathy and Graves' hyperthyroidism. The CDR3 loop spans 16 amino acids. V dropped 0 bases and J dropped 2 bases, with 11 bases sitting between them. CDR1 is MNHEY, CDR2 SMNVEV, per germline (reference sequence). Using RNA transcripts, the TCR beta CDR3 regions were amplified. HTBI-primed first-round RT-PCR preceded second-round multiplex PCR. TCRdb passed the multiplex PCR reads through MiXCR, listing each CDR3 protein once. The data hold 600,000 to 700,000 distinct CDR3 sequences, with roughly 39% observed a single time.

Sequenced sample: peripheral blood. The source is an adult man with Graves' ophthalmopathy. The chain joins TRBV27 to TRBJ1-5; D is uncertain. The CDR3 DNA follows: TGTGCCAGCAGTTTATCAGGGATCATCGGCAATCAGCCCCAGCATTTT. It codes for CASSLSGIIGNQPQHF.